This TCR beta chain was recorded in a study of beta chain features in type 1 diabetes. Every bit of the isolated RNA underwent reverse transcription, so sequencing read expressed TCRB transcripts. The average read count of naive, central memory and regulatory T cell samples was a few million. Assay used: immunoSEQ multiplex PCR; TCRdb lists only in-frame clones, some missing. The sample lists 200,000 to 250,000 clones; 11% were seen once. It was one heparinised blood draw, averaging about 120 mL, that each donor gave. This clone was picked up many times. Its antigen is undetermined. Study conclusions and caveats: Whether HLA type influences TCRB rearrangement remained unresolved here.

The clonotype comes from a man younger than 35 in good health. Material for sequencing was central memory CD4+ T cells from blood.

CDR3 sequence (DNA): TGTGCCAGCAGCGTAGGTACGGGGTGGCCAGATACGCAGTATTTT. Translated: CASSVGTGWPDTQYF. This chain connects TRBV9 to TRBJ2-3, with D possibly matching TRBD2 (5 bases). CDR1 and CDR2 from the germline V gene are SGDLS and YYNGEE. The CDR3 covers 15 residues. Between the trimmed V and J ends, which lost 0 bases and 4 bases, there was a span of 12 bases.